The next 14 T cell receptor beta chains were all read from a single sample in a study of cytomegalovirus exposure and HLA in healthy donors. 60 Vbeta and 13 Jbeta primers were used in PCR. The protocol was immunoSEQ multiplex PCR, while the TCRdb copy is restricted to in-frame clones and leaves out a portion. The sample lists some 200,000 clones, roughly 68% occurring once. The sample comprised PBMCs. The receptor source for this set is a man in his forties in good health and CMV-seropositive.

CDR3 DNA sequence: TGCGCCAGCAGCTCCGGGACAGGGGGCTTCACCGGGGAGCTGTTTTTT. Protein: CASSSGTGGFTGELFF. This chain links TRBV10-1 with TRBJ2-2; 12 bases agree with TRBD1. With V trimmed by 6 bases and J by 4 bases, 6 bases remained unmatched. From germline, CDR1 is WNHNN and CDR2 SYGVQD (reference sequence). The CDR3 length is 16 residues.

The chain has TRBV10-3 and TRBJ1-1, with 11 nucleotides matching TRBD1. CDR3 length: 16 amino acids. J lost 4 bases, V lost 7 bases, and 11 bases had no gene match. The germline V gene encodes CDR1 ENHRY and CDR2 SYGVKD. The CDR3 protein is CAIKGRGTGGFTEAFF. The CDR3 nucleotides are TGTGCCATCAAGGGTCGGGGGACAGGGGGTTTCACTGAAGCTTTCTTT.

This chain joins TRBV4-2 and TRBJ2-7; 8 nucleotides line up with TRBD2. The CDR3 totals 15 residues. V gave up 0 bases and J gave up 3 bases; unmatched junction bases: 4. Germline V gives CDR1 LGHNA, CDR2 YNFKEQ. CDR3 nucleotides: TGTGCCAGCAGCCAAGACGGGGGGGCCGTCTACGAGCAGTACTTC. This codes for CASSQDGGAVYEQYF.

The V and J genes are TRBV9 and TRBJ2-6, with 10 bases identical to TRBD2. V shed 2 bases, J shed 0 bases, and the junction held 5 bases outside the gene matches. CDR3 length: 18 amino acids. The germline V gene encodes CDR1 SGDLS and CDR2 YYNGEE. This chain's CDR3 is CASSVSGGTLSGANVLTF. The CDR3 DNA reads TGTGCCAGCAGCGTTAGCGGGGGGACCCTCTCTGGGGCCAACGTCCTGACTTTC. The full variable domain, rest sourced from reference TRBV9 and TRBJ2-6, is DSGVTQTPKHLITATGQRVTLRCSPRSGDLSVYWYQQSLDQGLQFLIQYYNGEERAKGNILERFSAQQFPDLHSELNLSSLELGDSALYFCASSVSGGTLSGANVLTFGAGSRLTVL.

This rearrangement joins TRBV7-2 to TRBJ1-5; 7 bases line up with TRBD1. CDR3 length: 15 residues. Germline CDR1 is SGHTA and CDR2 is FQGNSA. After removal of 3 bases from V and 4 bases from J, the junction contained 6 bases not matched to a gene. CDR3 loop: CASSFEGAGNQPQHF. Written as DNA, the CDR3 is TGTGCCAGCAGCTTCGAGGGGGCAGGTAATCAGCCCCAGCATTTT.

The chain has TRBV7-9 and TRBJ1-3; 10 bases align to TRBD1. V trimming: 1 base; J trimming: 0 bases; junction bases outside the gene matches: 9. From germline, CDR1 is SEHNR and CDR2 FQNEAQ (reference sequence). This CDR3 is 19 amino acids long. The CDR3, as DNA: TGTGCCAGCAGCTTAGACGCGGGGACAGGGGTTTACTCTGGAAACACCATATATTTT. This codes for CASSLDAGTGVYSGNTIYF.

This clone showed up just a few times. The chain joins TRBV7-2 to TRBJ2-7; 10 bases match TRBD2. V was clipped by 6 bases and J by 4 bases; unmatched bases: 6. The V gene's germline CDR1 is SGHTA and CDR2 FQGNSA. The CDR3 runs 14 residues. This chain's CDR3 is CASSPSGGRYEQYF. For the CDR3, the DNA is TGTGCCAGCAGTCCTAGCGGGGGCCGATACGAGCAGTACTTC.

This chain connects TRBV6-5 to TRBJ2-2, with 9 bases identical to TRBD1. Germline CDR1 MNHEY, CDR2 SVGAGI. This CDR3 has 16 residues. The V segment lost 0 bases and the J segment 4 bases; nucleotides outside the gene matches: 3. CDR3 amino acids: CASSYSRTGATGELFF. CDR3 DNA: TGTGCCAGCAGTTACTCCCGGACAGGGGCCACCGGGGAGCTGTTTTTT.

J is TRBJ2-7 and V is TRBV6-1; the D is unclear. Trimming stripped 5 bases from V and 4 bases from J, with 6 bases between. The CDR3 is made up of 11 amino acids. Germline CDR1 is MNHNS and CDR2 is SASEGT. CDR3 amino acids: CASSPLYEQYF. The CDR3 nucleotides are TGTGCCAGCAGTCCACTTTACGAGCAGTACTTC.

This clone has a single count. This sequence joins TRBV27 and TRBJ2-3; possibly TRBD2 for D (6 bases). The germline CDR1 and CDR2 sequences are MNHEY and SMNVEV (reference sequence). Trimming pared 8 bases from V and 5 bases from J, leaving 17 bases between. CDR3 size: 14 residues. In DNA form, the CDR3 reads TGTGCCAGCCAGATCGGAGGGGCGGGAGATACGCAGTATTTT. This gives the protein CASQIGGAGDTQYF.

In nucleotides, the CDR3 is TGTGCCAGCAGCCCGGGACAGGTCAATCAGCCCCAGCATTTT. Protein: CASSPGQVNQPQHF. The chain combines TRBV4-2 with TRBJ1-5, with TRBD1 matching 8 bases. This CDR3 is 14 amino acids long. J lost 3 bases, V lost 4 bases, and 2 bases had no gene match. Germline values: CDR1 LGHNA, CDR2 YNFKEQ.

This clone was seen more than once but under ten times. The V call is TRBV18, the J call TRBJ2-7; 7 bases line up with TRBD1. Germline CDR1 is KGHSH and CDR2 is LQKENI. This CDR3 region has 16 residues. Trimming cost V 3 bases and J 0 bases; bases outside gene matches: 8. The CDR3 bases are TGTGCCAGCTCACCCGCAGGGACAGAGTACTCCTACGAGCAGTACTTC. Protein sequence: CASSPAGTEYSYEQYF. The full variable domain, completed using reference TRBV18 and TRBJ2-7, is NAGVMQNPRHLVRRRGQEARLRCSPMKGHSHVYWYRQLPEEGLKFMVYLQKENIIDESGMPKERFSAEFPKEGPSILRIQQVVRGDSAAYFCASSPAGTEYSYEQYFGPGTRLTVT.

The chain recombines TRBV7-2 with TRBJ1-2, with 9 bases lining up with TRBD1. The CDR3 totals 13 residues. The germline V gene has CDR1 SGHTA and CDR2 FQGNSA. After removal of 2 bases from V and 8 bases from J, the junction contained 3 bases not matched to a gene. The CDR3 DNA sequence: TGTGCCAGCAGCTTAACACAGGGGGCAGGCTACACCTTC. It translates to CASSLTQGAGYTF.

The CDR3 reads CSVPREGKAYEQYF. The DNA of the CDR3 is TGCAGCGTCCCTCGGGAGGGGAAGGCCTACGAGCAGTACTTC. This sequence joins TRBV29-1 and TRBJ2-7; TRBD2 matches 8 bases. J was trimmed by 2 bases and V by 6 bases; bases with no gene match: 9. The germline CDR1 and CDR2 sequences are SQVTM and ANQGSEA. There are 14 residues in the CDR3.